The 20 T cell receptor beta chains in this list originate from one sample, sequenced in a study of T-cell memory formation after mild COVID-19. TCRdb re-derived calls from the 5' RACE reads in MiXCR, one entry per CDR3 protein. The table records approximately 210,000 distinct CDR3 sequences, about 10% of them present only once. The sample was PBMCs or a T cell subset sorted from them (not recorded which). The receptors were sampled from a man younger than 35 who had mild COVID-19 (a few samples of this study predate the infection). Cell type and time point are not known.

The V call is TRBV9, the J call TRBJ2-5, with unresolved D. Germline V lookup: CDR1 SGDLS, CDR2 YYNGEE. V was trimmed by 3 bases and J by 2 bases, leaving 11 bases between them. This CDR3 spans 14 amino acids. The CDR3 DNA reads TGTGCCAGCAGCGCCGGAGTCACACAAGAGACCCAGTACTTC. The encoded protein is CASSAGVTQETQYF.

The sample holds a few counts of this clonotype. This chain's CDR3 is CASTRDKTNTGELFF. CDR3 bases: TGTGCCAGCACTCGGGACAAGACGAACACCGGGGAGCTGTTTTTT. The chain recombines TRBV6-4 with TRBJ2-2; the D gene is possibly TRBD1 (6 bases). There are 15 residues in the CDR3. CDR1 MRHNA and CDR2 SNTAGT come from the germline V gene. V lost 7 bases to trimming and J lost 0 bases, with 12 bases between them.

This clonotype has more than one count but fewer than ten. The J gene is TRBJ1-5, the V gene TRBV5-6, with 10 bases that match TRBD1. Germline values: CDR1 SGHDT, CDR2 YYEEEE. This CDR3 region has 17 residues. V lost 3 bases to trimming and J lost 6 bases; unmatched junction nucleotides: 12. The CDR3 coding sequence is TGTGCCAGCAGCTCCTACCGATATGGGACAGGGGCTCAGCCCCAGCATTTT. Amino acids: CASSSYRYGTGAQPQHF.

The chain couples TRBV6-1 to TRBJ2-2, with D perhaps TRBD1 (6 bases). V was cut by 4 bases and J by 5 bases, with 14 bases left in between. Germline V gives CDR1 MNHNS, CDR2 SASEGT. The CDR3 has 15 amino acids. CDR3 residues: CASSAVERGTGELFF. In nucleotides, the CDR3 is TGTGCCAGCAGTGCCGTGGAAAGGGGGACCGGGGAGCTGTTTTTT.

This chain uses TRBV29-1 with TRBJ1-1; D remains ambiguous. The germline V gene has CDR1 SQVTM and CDR2 ANQGSEA. The V gene lost 3 bases and the J gene lost 7 bases, with 15 bases spanning the gap. The CDR3 is 13 residues long. The CDR3 region has the DNA TGCAGCGTTGAGCTGGTCGAAGCTGGTGAAGCTTTCTTT. Residues: CSVELVEAGEAFF.

V gene TRBV2 combines with J gene TRBJ1-1, with TRBD1 matching 9 bases. This CDR3 comprises 13 residues. V was clipped by 5 bases and J by 8 bases; unmatched bases: 6. Germline lookup yields CDR1 SNHLY and CDR2 FYNNEI. The CDR3 is CASSTPGQGEAFF. CDR3 nucleotides: TGTGCCAGCAGTACCCCGGGACAGGGAGAAGCTTTCTTT.

This clonotype showed up just a few times. The V and J genes are TRBV7-8 and TRBJ2-1, with TRBD2 matching over 14 bases. The CDR3 sequence is 16 residues long. V was pared by 4 bases and J by 9 bases, with 8 bases of the junction left unmatched. CDR1 SGHVS and CDR2 FQNEAQ come from the germline V gene. The CDR3 DNA reads TGTGCCAGCAGCTCCGGACTAGCGGGGGGAATGGGTGAGCAGTTCTTC. Its translation: CASSSGLAGGMGEQFF.

This clonotype was observed a few times. The CDR3 nucleotides are TGCGCCAGCAGCCAAGGCTTAGGACAGGGTCTAAATGGCTACACCTTC. Translated, it gives CASSQGLGQGLNGYTF. The rearrangement uses TRBV4-1 and TRBJ1-2; 8 bases line up with TRBD1. Unmatched junction bases numbered 10, after V lost 1 base and J lost 6 bases. This CDR3 is built from 16 residues. Germline CDR1 is MGHRA and CDR2 is YSYEKL.

In this sample, this clonotype turned up many times. The chain joins TRBV5-1 to TRBJ2-3; 8 nucleotides match TRBD1. This CDR3 spans 15 amino acids. CDR1 is SGHRS and CDR2 is YFSETQ in the germline V gene. V was clipped by 4 bases and J by 3 bases; unmatched bases: 7. For the CDR3, the DNA is TGCGCCAGCAGCAACGGACAGGGCGGGACAGATACGCAGTATTTT. Translation gives CASSNGQGGTDTQYF.

The chain employs TRBV7-8 and TRBJ2-3, with D possibly being TRBD2 (7 bases). The germline V and J ends were trimmed by 0 bases and 3 bases, with 13 bases remaining between them. CDR1 and CDR2 (germline): SGHVS, FQNEAQ. This CDR3 comprises 16 residues. The CDR3 DNA reads as TGTGCCAGCAGCTTAGCAGGGGGGGCTCGGACAGATACGCAGTATTTT. Its translation: CASSLAGGARTDTQYF.

The chain uses TRBV4-1 and TRBJ1-4, with 7 bases identical to TRBD1. Germline CDR1 and CDR2: MGHRA and YSYEKL. The CDR3 totals 16 residues. V was pared by 1 base and J by 2 bases, with 4 bases of the junction left unmatched. The CDR3 reads CASSQGQGGTNEKLFF. The CDR3 DNA sequence: TGCGCCAGCAGCCAAGGACAGGGTGGGACTAATGAAAAACTGTTTTTT.

The CDR3 loop is CASSSQVPGQGQPLHF. The CDR3 nucleotides read TGTGCCAGCAGCTCACAGGTGCCGGGACAGGGACAACCCCTCCACTTT. This chain uses TRBV12-3 or TRBV12-4 with TRBJ1-6, with 9 bases matching TRBD1. Unmatched junction bases numbered 15, after V lost 6 bases and J lost 12 bases. The CDR3 extends over 16 amino acids.

This chain connects TRBV7-6 to TRBJ2-1, with D possibly matching TRBD2 (7 bases). Trimming pared 4 bases from V and 8 bases from J, leaving 15 bases between. The CDR3 extends over 14 amino acids. Germline lookup yields CDR1 SGHVS and CDR2 FNYEAQ. The CDR3 nucleotides are TGTGCCAGCAGCTCAGAGGGGGGGCCGTATGAGCAGTTCTTC. Translation: CASSSEGGPYEQFF.

This clonotype has only a few counts. This chain uses TRBV11-2 with TRBJ1-2, with 10 bases identical to TRBD1. Germline assignment: CDR1 SGHAT and CDR2 FQNNGV. This CDR3 region has 15 residues. Unmatched junction bases numbered 10, after V lost 6 bases and J lost 6 bases. The CDR3 DNA is TGTGCCAGCAGACCGTCGCCGGGACAGGGGAATGGCTACACCTTC. Translated, it gives CASRPSPGQGNGYTF.

The chain recombines TRBV25-1 with TRBJ2-3, with TRBD2 identical over 11 bases. The CDR3 sequence is 16 residues long. With V trimmed by 5 bases and J by 2 bases, 6 bases remained unmatched. Germline V gene lookup returns CDR1 MGHDK and CDR2 SYGVNS. CDR3 coding DNA: TGTGCCAGCAGTCCGCGACTAGCGGGGTTCACAGATACGCAGTATTTT. The encoded protein is CASSPRLAGFTDTQYF.

The gene calls are TRBV5-1 and TRBJ2-2, with TRBD1 matching over 7 bases. With 6 bases clipped from V and 2 bases from J, the junction kept 10 bases outside the gene matches. The germline V gene has CDR1 SGHRS and CDR2 YFSETQ. This CDR3 has 16 residues. The CDR3 sequence is CASTESDRSNTGELFF. The CDR3 DNA reads as TGCGCCAGCACCGAGTCGGACAGGAGTAACACCGGGGAGCTGTTTTTT.

V gene TRBV20-1 combines with J gene TRBJ1-1; D ambiguous. Germline values: CDR1 DFQATT, CDR2 SNEGSKA (reference sequence). The ends were cut back, 5 bases at V and 13 bases at J, with 29 bases in the middle. This CDR3 is 15 amino acids long. The DNA of the CDR3 is TGCAGTGCTCTCGAATATCCCAAGGCCCCTAAGGGATTTTTCTTT. It is translated as CSALEYPKAPKGFFF.

This clonotype came up a few times. V and J are TRBV28 and TRBJ1-5; maybe TRBD1 (5 bases). The CDR3 extends over 14 amino acids. Trimming shortened V by 7 bases and J by 9 bases, and 19 bases separated the two germline ends. Germline values: CDR1 MDHEN, CDR2 SYDVKM. The CDR3 protein is CASTQRDRRSPQHF. DNA of the CDR3: TGTGCCAGCACCCAACGAGACAGACGGTCGCCCCAGCATTTT.

This clonotype was observed at least ten times. The V and J genes are TRBV19 and TRBJ1-5; D is undetermined. Trimming cost V 5 bases and J 7 bases, with 12 bases left between them. The length of the CDR3 is 13 residues. CDR1 and CDR2 (germline): LNHDA, SQIVND (reference sequence). The CDR3 DNA follows: TGTGCCAGTAGTGACGGGGTGAGACAGCCCCAGCATTTT. This gives the protein CASSDGVRQPQHF. The whole variable domain, remainder taken from reference TRBV19 and TRBJ1-5, is DGGITQSPKYLFRKEGQNVTLSCEQNLNHDAMYWYRQDPGQGLRLIYYSQIVNDFQKGDIAEGYSVSREKKESFPLTVTSAQKNPTAFYLCASSDGVRQPQHFGDGTRLSIL.

This clonotype came up many times. V and J are TRBV9 and TRBJ2-3, with 9 positions matching TRBD2. The CDR3 is 15 residues long. Germline CDR1 reads SGDLS; CDR2 reads YYNGEE. V gave up 0 bases and J gave up 4 bases; unmatched junction bases: 3. CDR3 amino acids: CASSVGGGAPDTQYF. The CDR3 DNA is TGTGCCAGCAGCGTAGGCGGGGGGGCCCCAGATACGCAGTATTTT.